This T cell receptor (beta chain) was recorded in a study of CD8 T cells in ankylosing spondylitis. Study observations and caveats: Disease-associated clones were reportedly significantly overrepresented in matched ankylosing spondylitis synovial fluid.

TCR beta libraries were made by quantitative 5'-RACE with molecular barcodes. TCRdb independently ran MiXCR on the 5' RACE reads; one entry per CDR3 protein. The sample has more than 20,000 distinct CDR3 sequences, approximately 13% seen once. About this clonotype itself: Its antigen remains unknown.

The V and J ends lost 6 bases and 4 bases respectively, with 22 bases between them. This CDR3 is 15 amino acids long. Germline-derived CDR1 and CDR2 are DFQATT and SNEGSKA (reference sequence). Sequencing used blood. The sequence was obtained from a male donor with ankylosing spondylitis or in good health (not recorded which). The chain recombines TRBV20-1 with TRBJ2-7; D might be TRBD1 (6 bases). The CDR3 loop is CSAWGQGSPGYEQYV. Written as DNA, the CDR3 is TGCAGTGCGTGGGGGCAGGGGTCCCCGGGGTACGAGCAGTACGTC.